This T cell receptor beta chain was retrieved from a study of blood T cells in healthy people across ages. V was shortened by 3 bases and J by 7 bases, with 16 bases between the two germline ends. The CDR3 spans 14 residues. Germline values: CDR1 SEHNR, CDR2 FQNEAQ (reference sequence). Alongside a J-beta primer mix, a sample-barcoded 5' primer served in a second PCR lasting about 7 to 11 cycles. TCRdb used MiXCR to reprocess the 5' RACE reads, holding one entry per CDR3 protein. The data contain roughly 1.5 million distinct CDR3 sequences, roughly 43% of them singletons. Sequenced material: blood. This rearrangement joins TRBV7-9 to TRBJ2-7; TRBD2 might be the D (5 bases). This receptor was taken from a woman under 30 in good health. The CDR3 region is CASSLTESRGEQYF. CDR3 bases: TGTGCCAGCAGCTTGACCGAATCAAGAGGGGAGCAGTACTTC.